This T cell receptor beta chain was documented in a study of T-cell reconstitution after alpha-beta-depleted transplantation in children. This CDR3 spans 15 amino acids. The germline V gene has CDR1 ENHRY and CDR2 SYGVKD. Trimming shortened V by 2 bases and J by 0 bases, and 11 bases separated the two germline ends. As it was prepared, the TCRbeta library received unique molecular identifiers. One entry per CDR3 protein, called by TCRdb with MiXCR from the PCR reads. This table holds roughly 220,000 distinct CDR3 sequences, about 12% found once. This clonotype was picked up many times. The gene calls are TRBV10-3 and TRBJ2-7, with a tentative D call TRBD1 (5 bases). The material sequenced was PBMCs from the stem cell graft donor, taken from the stem cell graft. This TCR was recovered from a human donor who donated a stem cell graft to a child with acute lymphoblastic leukemia. The CDR3 is CAISEQDTSSYEQYF. The CDR3 region has the DNA TGTGCCATCAGTGAGCAGGACACGAGCTCCTACGAGCAGTACTTC.